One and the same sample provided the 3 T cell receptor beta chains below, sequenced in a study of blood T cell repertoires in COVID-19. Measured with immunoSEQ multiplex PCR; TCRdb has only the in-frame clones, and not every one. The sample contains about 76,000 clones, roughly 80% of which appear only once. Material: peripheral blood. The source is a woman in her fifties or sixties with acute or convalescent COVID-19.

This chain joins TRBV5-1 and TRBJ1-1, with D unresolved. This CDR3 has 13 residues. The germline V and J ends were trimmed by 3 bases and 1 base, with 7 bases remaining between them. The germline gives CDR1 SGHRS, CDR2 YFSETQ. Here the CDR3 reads CASSSGSNTEAFF. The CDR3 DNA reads TGCGCCAGCAGCTCAGGTTCGAACACTGAAGCTTTCTTT.

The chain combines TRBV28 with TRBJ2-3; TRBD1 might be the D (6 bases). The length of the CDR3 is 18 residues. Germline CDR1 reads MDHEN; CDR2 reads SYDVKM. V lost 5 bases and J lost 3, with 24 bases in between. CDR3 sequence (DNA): TGTGCCAGCAGTCGATCGACAGGATTGGGGTCGAGTACAGATACGCAGTATTTT. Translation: CASSRSTGLGSSTDTQYF.

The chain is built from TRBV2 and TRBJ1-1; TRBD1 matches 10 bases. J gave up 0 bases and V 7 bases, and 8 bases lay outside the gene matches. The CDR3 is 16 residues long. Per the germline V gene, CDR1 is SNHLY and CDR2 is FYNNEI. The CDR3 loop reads CASIAGGTGVNTEAFF. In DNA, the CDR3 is TGTGCCAGCATAGCGGGAGGGACAGGGGTGAACACTGAAGCTTTCTTT. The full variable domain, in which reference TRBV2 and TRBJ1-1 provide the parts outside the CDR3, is EPEVTQTPSHQVTQMGQEVILRCVPISNHLYFYWYRQILGQKVEFLVSFYNNEISEKSEIFDDQFSVERPDGSNFTLKIRSTKLEDSAMYFCASIAGGTGVNTEAFFGQGTRLTVV.